This T cell receptor beta chain originates from a study of post-analysis software for immune sequencing data. Study-level information: Included among the disease courses, which were recorded for the cohort, were relapsing-remitting, secondary progressive and progressive-relapsing multiple sclerosis.

Only a few counts were recorded for this clonotype. The antigen is undetermined. Unique molecular identifiers were built into the TCR beta cDNA libraries. cDNA molecules numbering 450,000 to 650,000 came from roughly 1.1 to 9.2 million T cells. TCRdb passed the PCR reads through MiXCR, listing each CDR3 protein once. The sample holds roughly 410,000 distinct CDR3 sequences; 30% to 45% are singletons and the top ten take around an eighth. General observations from the study: Controls significantly exceeded multiple sclerosis patients in normalized Chao1 diversity. Clustering by F measure revealed strong co-clustering among samples prepared together in one batch.

Sequences were obtained from blood. This clonotype originated in a girl aged 10 to 17 with multiple sclerosis.

This CDR3 is CATSRDGTGQGPQHF. The CDR3 bases are TGTGCCACCAGCAGAGATGGGACAGGGCAAGGGCCCCAGCATTTT. This chain links TRBV15 with TRBJ1-5; 9 bases fit TRBD1. The germline V gene has CDR1 LNHNV and CDR2 YYDKDF (reference sequence). The CDR3 is 15 amino acids. V was pared by 0 bases and J by 9 bases, with 6 bases of the junction left unmatched.